Below, 9 T cell receptor beta chains from the same sample are listed, as sequenced in a study of blood T cell repertoires in COVID-19. This table comes from immunoSEQ multiplex PCR, and its TCRdb copy is limited to in-frame clones, with some not included. The sample lists approximately 180,000 clones, 80% to 90% occurring once. The sample taken for sequencing was peripheral blood. The receptor source for this set is a man in his sixties with acute or convalescent COVID-19.

The chain couples TRBV19 to TRBJ1-6; 8 bases are a match to TRBD1. The CDR3 sequence is 15 residues long. Germline-derived CDR1 and CDR2 are LNHDA and SQIVND (reference sequence). Trimming cost V 4 bases and J 8 bases; bases outside gene matches: 7. In DNA, the CDR3 is TGTGCCAGTAGTAGTTTCGGACAGGGCGATTCACCCCTCCACTTT. This encodes CASSSFGQGDSPLHF.

This clone was found once. The chain joins TRBV28 to TRBJ1-3, with unresolved D. Germline CDR1 and CDR2: MDHEN and SYDVKM. V was trimmed by 5 bases and J by 3 bases, leaving 14 bases between them. The CDR3 sequence is 15 residues long. The CDR3 loop is CASSPRQVDGNTIYF. The DNA for the CDR3 is TGTGCCAGCAGTCCCCGTCAGGTAGATGGAAACACCATATATTTT. The whole variable domain, remainder taken from reference TRBV28 and TRBJ1-3, is DVKVTQSSRYLVKRTGEKVFLECVQDMDHENMFWYRQDPGLGLRLIYFSYDVKMKEKGDIPEGYSVSREKKERFSLILESASTNQTSMYLCASSPRQVDGNTIYFGEGSWLTVV.

Here the CDR3 reads CASSVGLNTGELFF. CDR3 bases: TGTGCCAGTAGTGTGGGACTAAACACCGGGGAGCTGTTTTTT. The J gene is TRBJ2-2, the V gene TRBV19; TRBD2 matches at 7 bases. The CDR3 length is 14 residues. Germline CDR1 is LNHDA and CDR2 is SQIVND (reference sequence). Trimming cost V 5 bases and J 2 bases; bases outside gene matches: 2.

The chain recombines TRBV7-2 with TRBJ2-2, with 7 bases identical to TRBD1. Germline V gene sequence: CDR1 SGHTA, CDR2 FQGNSA. CDR3 length: 14 amino acids. The V and J ends lost 3 bases and 4 bases, in that order; junction bases with no gene match: 2. The DNA of the CDR3 is TGTGCCAGCAGCTTTGACAGGGCCACCGGGGAGCTGTTTTTT. Translation gives CASSFDRATGELFF.

This chain links TRBV24-1 with TRBJ1-3; D may be TRBD1 (6 bases). The CDR3 consists of 14 residues. CDR1 and CDR2 (germline): KGHDR, SFDVKD. Between the trimmed V and J ends, which lost 6 bases and 8 bases, there was a span of 16 bases. The CDR3 nucleotides read TGTGCCACCAGTCTTCCCCAGGGGTTACACACCATATATTTT. This sequence encodes CATSLPQGLHTIYF.

This clone was seen a single time. CDR3: CASQKAGTGDSQPQHF. The CDR3 nucleotides are TGTGCCAGCCAAAAGGCCGGGACAGGGGATAGTCAGCCCCAGCATTTT. The chain has TRBV28 and TRBJ1-5; 10 positions match TRBD1. V lost 8 bases and J lost 6; bases outside the gene matches: 13. Germline V gene data show CDR1 as MDHEN and CDR2 as SYDVKM. This CDR3 has 16 residues.

V and J are TRBV3-1 (or the pseudogene TRBV3-2) and TRBJ2-7; TRBD1 agrees at 12 bases. The CDR3 totals 19 residues. J was trimmed by 6 bases and V by 3 bases; bases with no gene match: 18. Germline V gene sequence: CDR1 LGHDT, CDR2 YNNKEL (reference sequence). CDR3 sequence: CASSQGPGTGGLRGREQYF. CDR3 nucleotide sequence: TGTGCCAGCAGCCAGGGTCCCGGGACAGGGGGCCTAAGGGGGCGCGAGCAGTACTTC.

The gene calls are TRBV28 and TRBJ2-7; the D is unclear. CDR1 and CDR2 (germline): MDHEN, SYDVKM. The V gene lost 5 bases and the J gene lost 3 bases, with 11 bases spanning the gap. The CDR3 runs to 13 residues. DNA of the CDR3: TGTGCCAGCAGTACCCCCGCCGGCTACGAGCAGTACTTC. Translated: CASSTPAGYEQYF.

This rearrangement joins TRBV7-2 to TRBJ2-1; D is perhaps TRBD2 (5 bases). CDR3 size: 13 residues. The germline V and J ends were trimmed by 5 bases and 6 bases, with 11 bases remaining between them. Per the germline V gene, CDR1 is SGHTA and CDR2 is FQGNSA. The CDR3 here is CASSPPGGNEQFF. CDR3 DNA: TGTGCCAGCAGCCCTCCAGGAGGCAATGAGCAGTTCTTC. Full variable domain (missing parts from reference TRBV7-2 and TRBJ2-1): GAGVSQSPSNKVTEKGKDVELRCDPISGHTALYWYRQSLGQGLEFLIYFQGNSAPDKSGLPSDRFSAERTGGSVSTLTIQRTQQEDSAVYLCASSPPGGNEQFFGPGTRLTVL.